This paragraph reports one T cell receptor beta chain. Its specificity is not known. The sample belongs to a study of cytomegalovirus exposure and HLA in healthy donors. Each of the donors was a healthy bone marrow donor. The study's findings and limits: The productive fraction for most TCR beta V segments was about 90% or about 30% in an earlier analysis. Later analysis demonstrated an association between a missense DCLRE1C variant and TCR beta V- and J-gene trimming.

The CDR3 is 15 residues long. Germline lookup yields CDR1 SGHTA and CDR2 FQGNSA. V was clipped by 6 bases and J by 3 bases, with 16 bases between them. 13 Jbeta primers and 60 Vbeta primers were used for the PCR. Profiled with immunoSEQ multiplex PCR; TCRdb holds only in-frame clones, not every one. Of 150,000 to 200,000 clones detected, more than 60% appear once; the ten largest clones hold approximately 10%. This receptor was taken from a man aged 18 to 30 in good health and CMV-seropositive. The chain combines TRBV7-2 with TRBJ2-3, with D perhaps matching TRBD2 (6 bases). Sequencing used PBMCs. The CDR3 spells CASSPRAGLTDTQYF. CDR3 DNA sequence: TGTGCCAGCAGTCCACGGGCGGGACTTACAGATACGCAGTATTTT.